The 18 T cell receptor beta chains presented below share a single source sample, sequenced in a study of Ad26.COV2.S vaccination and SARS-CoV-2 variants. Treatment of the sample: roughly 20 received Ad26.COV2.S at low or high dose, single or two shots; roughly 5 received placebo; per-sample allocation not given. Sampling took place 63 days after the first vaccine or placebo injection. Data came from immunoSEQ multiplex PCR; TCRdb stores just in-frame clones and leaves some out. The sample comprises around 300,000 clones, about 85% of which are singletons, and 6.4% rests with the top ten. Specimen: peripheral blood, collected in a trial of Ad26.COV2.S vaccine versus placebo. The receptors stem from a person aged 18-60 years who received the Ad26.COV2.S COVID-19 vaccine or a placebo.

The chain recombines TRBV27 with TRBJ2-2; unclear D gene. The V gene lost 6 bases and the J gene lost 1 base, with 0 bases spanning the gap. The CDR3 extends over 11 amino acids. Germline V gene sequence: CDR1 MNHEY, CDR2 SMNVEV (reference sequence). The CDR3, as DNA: TGTGCCAGCAGGAACACCGGGGAGCTGTTTTTT. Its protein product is CASRNTGELFF.

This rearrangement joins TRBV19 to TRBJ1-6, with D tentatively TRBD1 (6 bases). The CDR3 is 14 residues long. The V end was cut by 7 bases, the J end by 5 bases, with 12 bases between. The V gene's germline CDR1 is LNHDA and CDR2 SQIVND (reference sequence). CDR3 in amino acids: CASNAGADNSPLHF. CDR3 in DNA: TGTGCCAGTAATGCAGGGGCGGATAATTCACCCCTCCACTTT.

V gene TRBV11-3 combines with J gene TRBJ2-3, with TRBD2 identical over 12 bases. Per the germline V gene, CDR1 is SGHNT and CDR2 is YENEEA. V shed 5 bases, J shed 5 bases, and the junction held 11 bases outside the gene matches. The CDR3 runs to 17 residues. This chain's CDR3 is CASSLGRLAGVEDTQYF. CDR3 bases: TGTGCCAGCAGCCTCGGCCGACTAGCGGGAGTGGAAGATACGCAGTATTTT.

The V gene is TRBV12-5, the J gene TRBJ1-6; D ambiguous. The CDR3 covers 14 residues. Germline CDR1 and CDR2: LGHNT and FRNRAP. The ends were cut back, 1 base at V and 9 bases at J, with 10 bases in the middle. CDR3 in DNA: TGTGCTAGTGGTTTGGATGGGGAGAGTTCACCCCTCCACTTT. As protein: CASGLDGESSPLHF.

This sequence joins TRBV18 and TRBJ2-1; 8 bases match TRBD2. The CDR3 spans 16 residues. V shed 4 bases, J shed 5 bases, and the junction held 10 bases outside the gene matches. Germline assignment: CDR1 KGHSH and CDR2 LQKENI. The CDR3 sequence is CASSHNQAGDDNEQFF. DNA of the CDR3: TGTGCCAGCTCACATAACCAAGCGGGAGATGACAATGAGCAGTTCTTC.

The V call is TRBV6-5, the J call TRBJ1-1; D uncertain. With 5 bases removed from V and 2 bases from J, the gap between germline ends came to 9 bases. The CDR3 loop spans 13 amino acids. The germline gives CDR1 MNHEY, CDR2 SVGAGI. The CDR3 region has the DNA TGTGCCAGCAGTCCCCACATAAACACTGAAGCTTTCTTT. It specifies CASSPHINTEAFF.

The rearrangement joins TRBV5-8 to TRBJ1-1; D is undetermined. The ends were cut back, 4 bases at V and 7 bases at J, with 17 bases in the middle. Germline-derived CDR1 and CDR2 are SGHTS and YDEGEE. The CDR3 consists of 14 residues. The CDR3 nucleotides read TGTGCCAGCAGCCTGTCTTACAGCGTAAATGAAGCTTTCTTT. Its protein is CASSLSYSVNEAFF.

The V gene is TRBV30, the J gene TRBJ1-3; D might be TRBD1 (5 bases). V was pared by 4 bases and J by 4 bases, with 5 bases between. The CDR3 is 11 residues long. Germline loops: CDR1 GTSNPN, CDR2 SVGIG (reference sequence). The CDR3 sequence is CAWTGGNTIYF. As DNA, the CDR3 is TGTGCCTGGACAGGGGGAAACACCATATATTTT.

CDR3 bases: TGTGCCAGCAGTTTACGAAGAGAGACCCAGTACTTC. Its protein product is CASSLRRETQYF. J is TRBJ2-5 and V is TRBV12-3 or TRBV12-4; D is unresolved. This CDR3 is 12 amino acids long. Between the trimmed V and J ends, which lost 2 bases and 4 bases, there was a span of 5 bases.

The chain's CDR3 is CASSSWGLAGTDTQYF. The CDR3 bases are TGTGCCAGCAGCTCCTGGGGGCTAGCAGGCACAGATACGCAGTATTTT. V gene TRBV5-4 combines with J gene TRBJ2-3, with a tentative D call TRBD1 (6 bases). The CDR3 consists of 16 residues. Per germline, CDR1 SGHNT and CDR2 YYREEE (reference sequence). Trimming removed 3 bases at V and 1 base at J, with 15 bases between.

Written as DNA, the CDR3 is TGCAGAACTAGCGGGAGGTACAATGAGCAGTTCTTC. It encodes CRTSGRYNEQFF. This rearrangement joins TRBV29-1 to TRBJ2-1; 12 bases are a match to TRBD2. The CDR3 contains 12 residues. Germline CDR1 reads SQVTM; CDR2 reads ANQGSEA.

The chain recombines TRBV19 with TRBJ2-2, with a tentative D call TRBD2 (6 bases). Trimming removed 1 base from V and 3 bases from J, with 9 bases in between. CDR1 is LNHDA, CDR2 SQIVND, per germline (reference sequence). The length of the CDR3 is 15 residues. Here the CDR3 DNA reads TGTGCCAGTAGTATAGCACAGCGGGACACCGGGGAGCTGTTTTTT. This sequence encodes CASSIAQRDTGELFF.

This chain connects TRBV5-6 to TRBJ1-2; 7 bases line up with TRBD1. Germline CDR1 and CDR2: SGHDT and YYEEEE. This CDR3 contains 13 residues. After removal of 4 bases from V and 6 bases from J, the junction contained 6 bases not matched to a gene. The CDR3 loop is CASSLRQGDGYTF. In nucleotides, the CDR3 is TGTGCCAGCAGCCTACGACAGGGAGATGGCTACACCTTC.

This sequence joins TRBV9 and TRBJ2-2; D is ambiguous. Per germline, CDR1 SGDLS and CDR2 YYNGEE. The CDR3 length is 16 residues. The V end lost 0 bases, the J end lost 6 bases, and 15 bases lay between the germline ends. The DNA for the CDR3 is TGTGCCAGCAGCGTAGCTACGTTGAGTAGCCCCGGGGAGCTGTTTTTT. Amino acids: CASSVATLSSPGELFF.

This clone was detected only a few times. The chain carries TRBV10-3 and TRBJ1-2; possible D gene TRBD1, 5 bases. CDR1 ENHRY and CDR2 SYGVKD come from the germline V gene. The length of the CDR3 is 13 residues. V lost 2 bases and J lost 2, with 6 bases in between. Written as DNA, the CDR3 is TGTGCCATCAGTGAGGGGGCGAACTATGGCTACACCTTC. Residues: CAISEGANYGYTF.

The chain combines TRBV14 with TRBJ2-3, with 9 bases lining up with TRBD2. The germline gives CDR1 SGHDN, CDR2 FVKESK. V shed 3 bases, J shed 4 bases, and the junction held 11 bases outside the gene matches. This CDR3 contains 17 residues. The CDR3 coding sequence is TGTGCCAGCAGCCAGATGAGTAGCGGGAGAACCCCAGATACGCAGTATTTT. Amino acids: CASSQMSSGRTPDTQYF.

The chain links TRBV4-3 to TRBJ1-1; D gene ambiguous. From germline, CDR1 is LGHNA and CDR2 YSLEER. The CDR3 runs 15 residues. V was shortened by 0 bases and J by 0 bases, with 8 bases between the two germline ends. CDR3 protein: CASSQERRVNTEAFF. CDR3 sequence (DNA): TGCGCCAGCAGCCAAGAACGGCGAGTGAACACTGAAGCTTTCTTT.

This CDR3 reads CASLDGTARFTNYGYTF. The DNA for the CDR3 is TGTGCCAGCCTAGACGGGACAGCCCGGTTCACTAACTATGGCTACACCTTC. The rearrangement uses TRBV28 and TRBJ1-2, with 7 bases aligning to TRBD1. Germline V gives CDR1 MDHEN, CDR2 SYDVKM. With V trimmed by 8 bases and J by 0 bases, 15 bases remained unmatched. The CDR3 is 17 residues long.